This TCR beta chain was observed in a study of blood T cell repertoires in COVID-19. Measured with immunoSEQ multiplex PCR; TCRdb has only the in-frame clones, and not every one. Here the sample spans over 60,000 clones, over 85% being singletons. Trimming cost V 5 bases and J 2 bases, with 6 bases left between them. The CDR3 loop spans 11 amino acids. Per the germline V gene, CDR1 is DFQATT and CDR2 is SNEGSKA (reference sequence). This clone has just a few counts. This specimen includes other DNA sequences encoding the same CDR3. Sequencing input: peripheral blood. V is TRBV20-1 and J is TRBJ1-1; D is undetermined. The TCR was taken from a woman of 80 years or more with active or convalescent COVID-19. CDR3 protein: CSASGNTEAFF. DNA for the CDR3: TGCAGTGCTTCAGGAAACACTGAAGCTTTCTTT.